The sequence of this T cell receptor (beta chain) was determined in a study of CD8 T cells in Susac syndrome. Reverse transcription of about 0.5 to 1 ug RNA was carried out with random hexamers. One entry per CDR3 protein results from TCRdb running MiXCR on the immunoSEQ multiplex PCR reads. Found here are about 180,000 distinct CDR3 sequences, 85% to 95% of them singletons; the top ten hold 0.095% to 0.1%. Per the germline V gene, CDR1 is GTSNPN and CDR2 is SVGIG (reference sequence). The V gene lost 1 base and the J gene lost 4 bases, with 5 bases spanning the gap. This CDR3 region has 11 residues.

The clonotype originates from a human donor with Susac syndrome. The J gene is TRBJ2-7, the V gene TRBV30; D is unresolved. The material sequenced was CD4+ T cells from PBMCs. The chain's CDR3 is CAWSEAYEQYF. In nucleotides, the CDR3 is TGTGCCTGGAGTGAAGCGTACGAGCAGTACTTC.